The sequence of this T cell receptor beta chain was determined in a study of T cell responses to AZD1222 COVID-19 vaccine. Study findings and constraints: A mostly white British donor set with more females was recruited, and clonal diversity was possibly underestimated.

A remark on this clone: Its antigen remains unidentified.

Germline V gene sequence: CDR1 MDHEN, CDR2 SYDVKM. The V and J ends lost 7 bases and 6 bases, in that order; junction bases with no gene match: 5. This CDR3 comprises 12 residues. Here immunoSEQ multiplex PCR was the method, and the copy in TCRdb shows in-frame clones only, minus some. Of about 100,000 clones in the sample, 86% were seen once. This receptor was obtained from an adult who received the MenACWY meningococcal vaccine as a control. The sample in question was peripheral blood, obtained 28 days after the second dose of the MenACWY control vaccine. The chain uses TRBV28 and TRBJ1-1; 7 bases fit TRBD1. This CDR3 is CASIADRAEAFF. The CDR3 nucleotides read TGTGCCAGCATCGCTGACAGGGCTGAAGCTTTCTTT.